The clone carrying this T cell receptor (beta chain) has just one count. This record comes from a study of blood T cell repertoires in COVID-19. Overall study context: The samples span acute and convalescent COVID-19 from the United States, Italy and Spain. PBMCs, B-cell-depleted T cells, or T cells were the source of the cDNA or gDNA that made up the material.

Original processing methods: Estimated nucleated cell counts came from reference gene primer amplification. Assay used: immunoSEQ multiplex PCR; TCRdb lists only in-frame clones, some missing. Clonal size and the V and J genes are those of that table, whereas D and trimming came from the DNA. The data contain about 280,000 clones, more than 80% of them singletons. This sequence originates from a woman aged 25 to 39 with acute COVID-19. Sequencing used PBMCs or T cells enriched from blood (not recorded which).

CDR3 amino acids: CASSLGDSNTEAFF. CDR3 in DNA: TGTGCCAGCAGTTTAGGAGACTCGAACACTGAAGCTTTCTTT. The chain employs TRBV27 and TRBJ1-1; D is unresolved. Germline V gene lookup returns CDR1 MNHEY and CDR2 SMNVEV (reference sequence). The CDR3 runs to 14 residues. Trimming took 2 bases from V and 1 from J, leaving 8 bases between them.